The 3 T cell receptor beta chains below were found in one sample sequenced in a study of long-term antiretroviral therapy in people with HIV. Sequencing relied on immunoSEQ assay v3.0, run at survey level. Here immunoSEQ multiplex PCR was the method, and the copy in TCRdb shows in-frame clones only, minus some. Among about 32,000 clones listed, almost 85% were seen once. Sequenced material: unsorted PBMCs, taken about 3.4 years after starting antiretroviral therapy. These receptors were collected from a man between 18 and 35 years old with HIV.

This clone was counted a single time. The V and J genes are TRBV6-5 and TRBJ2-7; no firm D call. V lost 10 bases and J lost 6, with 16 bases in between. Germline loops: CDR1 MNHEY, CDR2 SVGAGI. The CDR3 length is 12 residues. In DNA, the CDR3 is TGTGCCACTGCGACATACCCTCCCGAGCAGTACTTC. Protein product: CATATYPPEQYF.

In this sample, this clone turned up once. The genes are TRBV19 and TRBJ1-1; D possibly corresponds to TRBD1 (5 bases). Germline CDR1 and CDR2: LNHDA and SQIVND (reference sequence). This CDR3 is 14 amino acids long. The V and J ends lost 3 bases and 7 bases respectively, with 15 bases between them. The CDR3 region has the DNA TGTGCCAGTAGTATTAATGGGCAGGGTATTGAAGCTTTCTTT. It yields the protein CASSINGQGIEAFF. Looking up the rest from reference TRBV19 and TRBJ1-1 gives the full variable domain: DGGITQSPKYLFRKEGQNVTLSCEQNLNHDAMYWYRQDPGQGLRLIYYSQIVNDFQKGDIAEGYSVSREKKESFPLTVTSAQKNPTAFYLCASSINGQGIEAFFGQGTRLTVV.

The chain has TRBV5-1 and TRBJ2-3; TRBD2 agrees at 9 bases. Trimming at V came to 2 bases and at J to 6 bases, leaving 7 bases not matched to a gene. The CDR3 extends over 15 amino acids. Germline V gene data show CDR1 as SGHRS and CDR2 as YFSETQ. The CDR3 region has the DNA TGCGCCAGCAGCTTAAGAGCGGGGGGTTCCGATACGCAGTATTTT. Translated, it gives CASSLRAGGSDTQYF.